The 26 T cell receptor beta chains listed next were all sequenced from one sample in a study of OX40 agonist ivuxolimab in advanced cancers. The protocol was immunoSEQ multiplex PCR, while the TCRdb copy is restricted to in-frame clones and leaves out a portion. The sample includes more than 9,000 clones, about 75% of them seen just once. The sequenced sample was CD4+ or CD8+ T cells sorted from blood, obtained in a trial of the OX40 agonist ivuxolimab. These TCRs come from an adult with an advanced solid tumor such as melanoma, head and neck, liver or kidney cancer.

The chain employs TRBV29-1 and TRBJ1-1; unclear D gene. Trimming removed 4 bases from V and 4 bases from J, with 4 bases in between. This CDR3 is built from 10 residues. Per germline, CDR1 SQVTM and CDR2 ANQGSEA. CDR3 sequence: CSVVRTEAFF. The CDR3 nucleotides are TGCAGCGTTGTACGCACTGAAGCTTTCTTT.

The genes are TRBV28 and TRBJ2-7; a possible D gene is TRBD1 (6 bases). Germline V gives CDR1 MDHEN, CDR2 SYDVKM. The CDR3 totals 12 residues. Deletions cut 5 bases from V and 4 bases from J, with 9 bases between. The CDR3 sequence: CASSQQGYEQYF. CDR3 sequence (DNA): TGTGCCAGCAGTCAACAGGGTTACGAGCAGTACTTC.

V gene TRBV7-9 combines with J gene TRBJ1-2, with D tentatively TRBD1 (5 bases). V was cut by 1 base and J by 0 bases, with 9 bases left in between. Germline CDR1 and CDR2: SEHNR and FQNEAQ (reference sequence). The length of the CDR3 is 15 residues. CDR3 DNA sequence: TGTGCCAGCAGCTTAGTATCAGGGACTAACTATGGCTACACCTTC. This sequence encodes CASSLVSGTNYGYTF.

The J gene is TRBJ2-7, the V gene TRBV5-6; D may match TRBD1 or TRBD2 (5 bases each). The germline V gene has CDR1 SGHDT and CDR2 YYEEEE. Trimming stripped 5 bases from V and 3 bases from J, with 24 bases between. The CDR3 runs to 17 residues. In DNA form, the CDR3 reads TGTGCCAGCAGTTCCACCGGGACCTCCGGCAACTACTACGAGCAGTACTTC. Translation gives CASSSTGTSGNYYEQYF.

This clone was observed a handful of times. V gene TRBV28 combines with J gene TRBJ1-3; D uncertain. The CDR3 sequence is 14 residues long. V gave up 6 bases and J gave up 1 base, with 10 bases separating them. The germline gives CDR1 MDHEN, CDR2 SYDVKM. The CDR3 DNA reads TGTGCCAGCAGCCCGAATCTTTCTGGAAACACCATATATTTT. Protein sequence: CASSPNLSGNTIYF.

CDR3 nucleotide sequence: TGTGCCAGCAGTTTCGAACAGGGCTACGAGCAGTACTTC. Protein: CASSFEQGYEQYF. The chain has TRBV28 and TRBJ2-7, with D possibly matching TRBD1 (6 bases). CDR3 size: 13 residues. Trimming took off 3 bases at V and 3 bases at J, with 9 bases between the two ends. Germline V gene lookup returns CDR1 MDHEN and CDR2 SYDVKM.

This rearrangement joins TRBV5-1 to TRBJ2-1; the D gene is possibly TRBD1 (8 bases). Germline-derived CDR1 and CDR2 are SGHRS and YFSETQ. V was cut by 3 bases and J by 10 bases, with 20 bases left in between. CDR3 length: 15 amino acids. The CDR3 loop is CASSWGGPGQGEQFF. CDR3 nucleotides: TGCGCCAGCAGCTGGGGGGGACCAGGACAGGGCGAGCAGTTCTTC. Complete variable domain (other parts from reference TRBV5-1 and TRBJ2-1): KAGVTQTPRYLIKTRGQQVTLSCSPISGHRSVSWYQQTPGQGLQFLFEYFSETQRNKGNFPGRFSGRQFSNSRSEMNVSTLELGDSALYLCASSWGGPGQGEQFFGPGTRLTVL.

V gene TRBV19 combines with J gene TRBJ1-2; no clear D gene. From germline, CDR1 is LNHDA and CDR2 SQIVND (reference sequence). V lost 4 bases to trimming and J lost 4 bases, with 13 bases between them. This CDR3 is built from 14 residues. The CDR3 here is CASSTITDTYGYTF. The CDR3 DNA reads TGTGCCAGTAGTACCATCACAGATACCTATGGCTACACCTTC.

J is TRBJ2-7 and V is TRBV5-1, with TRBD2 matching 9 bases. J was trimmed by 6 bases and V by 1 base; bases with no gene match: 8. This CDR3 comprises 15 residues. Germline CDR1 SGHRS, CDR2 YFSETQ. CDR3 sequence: CASSLLGGRASEQYF. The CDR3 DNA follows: TGCGCCAGCAGCTTGCTTGGCGGGAGGGCGAGCGAGCAGTACTTC.

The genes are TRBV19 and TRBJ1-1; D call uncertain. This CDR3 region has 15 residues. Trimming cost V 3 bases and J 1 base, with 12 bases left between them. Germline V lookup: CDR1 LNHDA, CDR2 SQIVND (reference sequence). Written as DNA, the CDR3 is TGTGCCAGTAGTATTCTTCCCTTGCAGAACACTGAAGCTTTCTTT. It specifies CASSILPLQNTEAFF.

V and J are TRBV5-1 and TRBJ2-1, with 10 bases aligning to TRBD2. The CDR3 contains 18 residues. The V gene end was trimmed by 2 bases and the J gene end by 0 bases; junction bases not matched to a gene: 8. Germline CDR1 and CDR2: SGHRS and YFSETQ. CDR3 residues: CASSFDTSGASSYNEQFF. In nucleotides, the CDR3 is TGCGCCAGCAGCTTCGACACTAGCGGGGCGAGCTCCTACAATGAGCAGTTCTTC.

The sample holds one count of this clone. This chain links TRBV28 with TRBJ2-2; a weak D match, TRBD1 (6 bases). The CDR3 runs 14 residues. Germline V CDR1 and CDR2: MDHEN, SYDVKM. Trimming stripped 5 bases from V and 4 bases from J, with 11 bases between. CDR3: CASSPDRPTGELFF. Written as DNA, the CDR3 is TGTGCCAGCAGTCCCGACAGGCCCACCGGGGAGCTGTTTTTT.

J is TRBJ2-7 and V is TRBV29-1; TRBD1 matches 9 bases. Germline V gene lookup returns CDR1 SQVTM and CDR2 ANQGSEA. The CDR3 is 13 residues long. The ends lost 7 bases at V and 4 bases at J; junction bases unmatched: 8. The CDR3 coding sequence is TGCAGCGCCTCCGGGACAGGGTTTTACGAGCAGTACTTC. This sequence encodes CSASGTGFYEQYF.

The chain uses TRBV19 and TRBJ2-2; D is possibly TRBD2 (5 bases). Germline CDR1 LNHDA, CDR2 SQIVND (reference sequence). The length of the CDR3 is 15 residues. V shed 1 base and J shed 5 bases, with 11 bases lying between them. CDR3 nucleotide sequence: TGTGCCAGTAGTATAGTGGGAAGAGGGACCGGGGAGCTGTTTTTT. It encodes CASSIVGRGTGELFF.

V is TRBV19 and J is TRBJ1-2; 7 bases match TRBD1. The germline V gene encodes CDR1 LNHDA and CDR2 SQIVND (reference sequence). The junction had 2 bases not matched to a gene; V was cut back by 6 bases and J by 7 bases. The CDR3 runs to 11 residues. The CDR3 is CASRGGVGYTF. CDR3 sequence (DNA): TGTGCCAGTAGAGGGGGCGTTGGCTACACCTTC.

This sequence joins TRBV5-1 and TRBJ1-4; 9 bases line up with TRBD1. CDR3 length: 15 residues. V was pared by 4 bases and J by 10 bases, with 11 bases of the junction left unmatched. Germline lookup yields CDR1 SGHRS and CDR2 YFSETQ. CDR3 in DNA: TGCGCCAGCAGCCCTGATACAGGGGGCTTCGTAAAACTGTTTTTT. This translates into CASSPDTGGFVKLFF.

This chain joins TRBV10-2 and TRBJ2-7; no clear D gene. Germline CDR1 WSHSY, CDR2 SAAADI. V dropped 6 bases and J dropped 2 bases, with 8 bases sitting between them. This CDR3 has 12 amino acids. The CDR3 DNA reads TGCGCCAGCAGAGATGCCCCCTACGAGCAGTACTTC. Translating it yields CASRDAPYEQYF.

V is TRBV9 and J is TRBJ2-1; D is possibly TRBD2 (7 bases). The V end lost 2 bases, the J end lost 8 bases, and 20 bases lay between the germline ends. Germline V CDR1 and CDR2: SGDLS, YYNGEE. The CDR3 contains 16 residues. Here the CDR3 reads CASSVRRGEGTDEQFF. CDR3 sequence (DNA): TGTGCCAGCAGCGTCCGTAGGGGGGAGGGGACGGATGAGCAGTTCTTC.

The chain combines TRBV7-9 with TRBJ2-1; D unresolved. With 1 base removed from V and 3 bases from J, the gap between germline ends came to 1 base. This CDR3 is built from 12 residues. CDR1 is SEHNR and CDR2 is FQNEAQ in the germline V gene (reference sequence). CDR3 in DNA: TGTGCCAGCAGCTTAGACTACAATGAGCAGTTCTTC. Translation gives CASSLDYNEQFF.

The CDR3, as DNA: TGTGCCAGCAGTCCGCCGGGAGGGGAAAAACTGTTTTTT. Its translation: CASSPPGGEKLFF. The genes are TRBV27 and TRBJ1-4; the D is unclear. Between the trimmed V and J ends, which lost 5 bases and 8 bases, there was a span of 12 bases. CDR3 size: 13 residues. Germline V CDR1 and CDR2: MNHEY, SMNVEV (reference sequence).

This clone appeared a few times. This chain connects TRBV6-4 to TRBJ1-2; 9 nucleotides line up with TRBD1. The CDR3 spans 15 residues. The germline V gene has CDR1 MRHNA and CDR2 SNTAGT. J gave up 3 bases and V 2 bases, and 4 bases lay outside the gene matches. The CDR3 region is CASSDSDRGDYGYTF. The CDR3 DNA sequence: TGTGCCAGCAGTGACAGTGACAGGGGGGACTATGGCTACACCTTC.

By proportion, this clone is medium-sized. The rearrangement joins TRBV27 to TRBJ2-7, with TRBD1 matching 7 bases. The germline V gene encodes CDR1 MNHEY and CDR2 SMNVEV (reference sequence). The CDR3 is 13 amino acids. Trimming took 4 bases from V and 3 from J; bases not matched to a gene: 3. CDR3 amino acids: CASSWGQSYEQYF. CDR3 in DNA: TGTGCCAGCAGTTGGGGACAGAGCTACGAGCAGTACTTC.

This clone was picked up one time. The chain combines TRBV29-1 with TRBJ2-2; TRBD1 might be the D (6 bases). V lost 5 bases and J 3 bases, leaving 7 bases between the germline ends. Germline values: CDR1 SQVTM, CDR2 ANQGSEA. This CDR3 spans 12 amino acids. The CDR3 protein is CSVPGDTGELFF. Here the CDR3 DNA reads TGCAGCGTTCCAGGGGACACCGGGGAGCTGTTTTTT.

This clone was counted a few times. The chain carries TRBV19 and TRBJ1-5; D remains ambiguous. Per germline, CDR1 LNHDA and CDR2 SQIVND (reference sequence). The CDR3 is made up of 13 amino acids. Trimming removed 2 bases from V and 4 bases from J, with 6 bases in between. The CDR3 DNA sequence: TGTGCCAGTAGTATAACGGGTAATCAGCCCCAGCATTTT. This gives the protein CASSITGNQPQHF.

The CDR3 DNA sequence: TGTGCCACCAGCAGAGATAACAGGGGAAGGAATGAGCAGTTCTTC. Its protein product is CATSRDNRGRNEQFF. This chain joins TRBV15 and TRBJ2-1; 7 positions match TRBD1. This CDR3 is 15 amino acids long. The J segment lost 7 bases and the V segment lost 0 bases, leaving 6 bases of the junction unmatched. Germline V CDR1 and CDR2: LNHNV, YYDKDF (reference sequence).

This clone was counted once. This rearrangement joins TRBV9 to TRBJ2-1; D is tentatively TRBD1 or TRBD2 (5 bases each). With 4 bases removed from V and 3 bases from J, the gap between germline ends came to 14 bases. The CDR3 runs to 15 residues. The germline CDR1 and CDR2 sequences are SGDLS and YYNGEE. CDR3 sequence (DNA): TGTGCCAGCAGCACCCGGGACCCAGGCTACAATGAGCAGTTCTTC. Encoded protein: CASSTRDPGYNEQFF. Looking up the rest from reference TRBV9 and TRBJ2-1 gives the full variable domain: DSGVTQTPKHLITATGQRVTLRCSPRSGDLSVYWYQQSLDQGLQFLIQYYNGEERAKGNILERFSAQQFPDLHSELNLSSLELGDSALYFCASSTRDPGYNEQFFGPGTRLTVL.